Below, 30 T cell receptor beta chains from the same sample are listed, as sequenced in a study of T-cell reconstitution after alpha-beta-depleted transplantation in children (dated by TCRdb to the mid-2010s). Library construction relied on PCR. Sequencing relied on an Illumina HiSeq 2500. Molecular barcoding was employed in the preparation of TCR libraries, with unique molecular identifiers being used to normalize TCRbeta repertoire quantification. TCRdb itself trimmed the public reads at Q25 with fastp, ran MiXCR and retained productive beta chains. Rows matching on CDR3 protein sequence are summarized as one entry with the most common DNA and genes. In all, the sample holds around 500,000 distinct CDR3 sequences, and roughly 23% of those were seen once. Jointly, the top ten make up around 14% of the sample. The treatment or condition label here, explained by the study, means: allogeneic hematopoietic cell transplantation with graft depleted of TCRalphabeta T cells and CD19 B cells.

Source: PBMCs, mostly from graft donor cells, taken 360 days after TCRalphabeta/CD19-depleted stem cell transplant. These receptors all stem from a boy younger than two who had a stem cell transplant for acute myeloid leukemia, so the T cells may come from the graft donor.

This clonotype was seen a handful of times. The gene calls are TRBV11-2 and TRBJ2-2; D is perhaps TRBD2 (6 bases). The CDR3 covers 15 residues. Germline CDR1 reads SGHAT; CDR2 reads FQNNGV. V was cut by 0 bases and J by 6 bases, with 11 bases left in between. Here the CDR3 DNA reads TGTGCCAGCAGCTTAGATCTCGGGACTCCCGGGGAGCTGTTTTTT. Amino acids: CASSLDLGTPGELFF.

In this sample, this clonotype turned up many times. The rearrangement uses TRBV11-2 and TRBJ2-1; TRBD1 might be the D (6 bases). Germline V lookup: CDR1 SGHAT, CDR2 FQNNGV. V lost 1 base and J lost 0, with 16 bases in between. This CDR3 region has 18 residues. As DNA, the CDR3 is TGTGCCAGCAGCTTAGGTATCATAGACAGGATCTCCTACAATGAGCAGTTCTTC. Residues: CASSLGIIDRISYNEQFF. The entire variable domain, with the rest obtained from reference TRBV11-2 and TRBJ2-1, is as follows: EAGVAQSPRYKIIEKRQSVAFWCNPISGHATLYWYQQILGQGPKLLIQFQNNGVVDDSQLPKDRFSAERLKGVDSTLKIQPAKLEDSAVYLCASSLGIIDRISYNEQFFGPGTRLTVL.

The gene calls are TRBV21-1 and TRBJ2-7. TRBV21-1 is a known pseudogene. The CDR3 contains 13 residues. CDR3 DNA: TGTGCCAGCAGCAAACGGACCGCGCACGAGCAGTACTTC. It translates to CASSKRTAHEQYF.

The table lists this clonotype with a few counts. The chain has TRBV6-5 and TRBJ2-7, with 8 bases fitting TRBD2. The CDR3 has 17 amino acids. Germline V lookup: CDR1 MNHEY, CDR2 SVGAGI. The V and J ends lost 2 bases and 2 bases, in that order; junction bases with no gene match: 11. CDR3 DNA: TGTGCCAGCAGTTACGTGGCGGGGGGCCCACAAGCCTACGAGCAGTACTTC. Translated, it gives CASSYVAGGPQAYEQYF.

V is TRBV20-1 and J is TRBJ1-5; D is undetermined. This CDR3 is built from 14 residues. Germline CDR1 and CDR2: DFQATT and SNEGSKA (reference sequence). V was pared by 3 bases and J by 5 bases, with 14 bases between. In nucleotides, the CDR3 is TGCAGTGCTAGTTCCCAGGTATATGATCAGCCCCAGCATTTT. Amino acids: CSASSQVYDQPQHF.

J is TRBJ1-2 and V is TRBV5-1, with 10 bases lining up with TRBD1. This CDR3 has 16 amino acids. The junction had 10 bases not matched to a gene; V was cut back by 4 bases and J by 4 bases. Germline CDR1 SGHRS, CDR2 YFSETQ. The CDR3 bases are TGCGCCAGCAGCCCAGGGACAGGGGTTCGGAGCTATGGCTACACCTTC. Translating it yields CASSPGTGVRSYGYTF.

The table lists this clonotype with many counts. This rearrangement joins TRBV20-1 to TRBJ2-4; 10 bases fit TRBD2. J was trimmed by 7 bases and V by 1 base; bases with no gene match: 10. Germline V gene lookup returns CDR1 DFQATT and CDR2 SNEGSKA (reference sequence). This CDR3 is built from 16 residues. The chain's CDR3 is CSARVRTSGDWNIQYF. In DNA, the CDR3 is TGCAGTGCTAGAGTTAGAACTAGCGGGGACTGGAACATTCAGTACTTC.

This clonotype was observed at least ten times. This rearrangement joins TRBV20-1 to TRBJ2-3; D is possibly TRBD1 (5 bases). Trimming removed 5 bases at V and 10 bases at J, with 10 bases between. Germline CDR1 is DFQATT and CDR2 is SNEGSKA (reference sequence). The CDR3 is 10 residues long. CDR3 sequence: CSALQVAQYF. The CDR3 nucleotides read TGCAGTGCTCTACAGGTCGCGCAGTATTTT.

The chain links TRBV6-5 to TRBJ2-7; possible D gene TRBD1, 6 bases. The V end lost 4 bases, the J end lost 3 bases, and 13 bases lay between the germline ends. CDR3 length equals 14 residues. Germline V lookup: CDR1 MNHEY, CDR2 SVGAGI. The CDR3 DNA reads TGTGCCAGCAGTTCGAGGACAGATGTCTACGAGCAGTACGTC. As protein: CASSSRTDVYEQYV.

Only a few counts were recorded for this clonotype. The genes are TRBV28 and TRBJ1-2; D might be TRBD1 (5 bases). The CDR3 has 14 residues. Germline values: CDR1 MDHEN, CDR2 SYDVKM. V lost 7 bases to trimming and J lost 6 bases, with 18 bases between them. The CDR3: CASTDPNRIDGYTF. The CDR3 region has the DNA TGTGCCAGCACCGACCCCAACAGGATTGATGGCTACACCTTC.

This clonotype was detected many times. V usage is TRBV7-3 and J usage is TRBJ2-3, with TRBD2 identical over 12 bases. The V and J ends lost 4 bases and 7 bases, in that order; junction bases with no gene match: 9. Germline CDR1 is SGHTA and CDR2 is FQGTGA. This CDR3 region has 16 residues. The CDR3 loop is CASSSSSGGASNTQYF. The DNA for the CDR3 is TGTGCCAGCAGCTCCTCTAGCGGGGGGGCTTCGAATACGCAGTATTTT.

This clonotype has only a few counts. The chain employs TRBV20-1 and TRBJ2-7; 15 bases map to TRBD2. V lost 5 bases, J lost 2 bases, and 1 base stayed unmatched. CDR3 length: 14 residues. Germline lookup yields CDR1 DFQATT and CDR2 SNEGSKA (reference sequence). The CDR3: CSAWTSGGAYEQYF. CDR3 coding DNA: TGCAGTGCTTGGACTAGCGGGGGGGCCTACGAGCAGTACTTC.

This clonotype was observed a few times. The CDR3 DNA follows: TGCAGTGCCGAACAGATAGCGGAGATTATAGTGGCGGACATTCAGTACTTC. Encoded protein: CSAEQIAEIIVADIQYF. This chain connects TRBV20-1 to TRBJ2-4; possible D gene TRBD2, 6 bases. Deletions cut 6 bases from V and 8 bases from J, with 29 bases between. Germline values: CDR1 DFQATT, CDR2 SNEGSKA (reference sequence). The CDR3 length is 17 residues.

This clonotype was counted many times. The gene calls are TRBV7-8 and TRBJ2-2, with D possibly TRBD2 on 7 matching bases. The CDR3 runs 15 residues. The ends were cut back, 1 base at V and 3 bases at J, with 9 bases in the middle. Germline CDR1 is SGHVS and CDR2 is FQNEAQ. The CDR3 protein is CASSLGGGHTGELFF. As DNA, the CDR3 is TGTGCCAGCAGCTTAGGGGGGGGGCACACCGGGGAGCTGTTTTTT. Full variable domain (missing parts from reference TRBV7-8 and TRBJ2-2): GAGVSQSPRYKVAKRGQDVALRCDPISGHVSLFWYQQALGQGPEFLTYFQNEAQLDKSGLPSDRFFAERPEGSVSTLKIQRTQQEDSAVYLCASSLGGGHTGELFFGEGSRLTVL.

The chain is built from TRBV12-3 or TRBV12-4 and TRBJ1-1; a possible D gene is TRBD1 (5 bases). This CDR3 region has 12 residues. V lost 3 bases and J 7 bases, leaving 9 bases between the germline ends. CDR3 nucleotides: TGTGCCAGCAGTTTGGAGACAGTTGAAGCTTTCTTT. This codes for CASSLETVEAFF.

This clonotype was counted only a few times. This chain uses TRBV7-2 with TRBJ2-5; 15 nucleotides match TRBD2. The CDR3 is made up of 16 amino acids. Germline assignment: CDR1 SGHTA and CDR2 FQGNSA. Trimming took 5 bases from V and 5 from J; bases not matched to a gene: 6. CDR3 DNA: TGTGCCAGCAGCCCCTGGACTAGCGGGGGGGCGGAGACCCAGTACTTC. Amino acids: CASSPWTSGGAETQYF.

In its sample, this clonotype was seen many times. V usage is TRBV29-1 and J usage is TRBJ1-1; a weak D match, TRBD1 (6 bases). The CDR3 has 14 residues. Germline lookup yields CDR1 SQVTM and CDR2 ANQGSEA. Deletions cut 1 base from V and 4 bases from J, with 13 bases between. In DNA, the CDR3 is TGCAGCGTTGAAGGGGGGGGCTGGGGCACTGAAGCTTTCTTT. Amino acids: CSVEGGGWGTEAFF.

This clonotype came up a few times. The chain combines TRBV5-5 with TRBJ2-1; perhaps D is TRBD1 or TRBD2 (7 bases each). The CDR3 has 13 amino acids. The germline V gene encodes CDR1 SGHKS and CDR2 YYEKEE (reference sequence). V was trimmed by 3 bases and J by 7 bases, leaving 11 bases between them. CDR3 nucleotide sequence: TGTGCCAGCAGCTCAGGGGGGGTAAATGAGCAGTTCTTC. It specifies CASSSGGVNEQFF. Using reference TRBV5-5 and TRBJ2-1 for the parts outside the CDR3, the full variable domain is DAGVTQSPTHLIKTRGQQVTLRCSPISGHKSVSWYQQVLGQGPQFIFQYYEKEERGRGNFPDRFSARQFPNYSSELNVNALLLGDSALYLCASSSGGVNEQFFGPGTRLTVL.

The gene calls are TRBV24-1 and TRBJ2-2; possibly TRBD2 for D (5 bases). This CDR3 is 15 amino acids long. The germline CDR1 and CDR2 sequences are KGHDR and SFDVKD. The ends were cut back, 4 bases at V and 4 bases at J, with 12 bases in the middle. The CDR3 sequence: CATSDPRGSTGELFF. CDR3 sequence (DNA): TGTGCCACCAGTGACCCTCGGGGAAGCACCGGGGAGCTGTTTTTT.

In its sample, this clonotype was seen many times. V gene TRBV12-3 or TRBV12-4 combines with J gene TRBJ1-1, with no clear D. V was pared by 8 bases and J by 1 base, with 20 bases between. CDR3 length: 16 amino acids. CDR3 bases: TGTGCCAGCCTTCCTCAGTCAAGCCGGACGAACACTGAAGCTTTCTTT. Encoded protein: CASLPQSSRTNTEAFF.

This clonotype was recorded many times. The gene calls are TRBV7-8 and TRBJ1-2; TRBD1 is a possible D gene (5 bases). The CDR3 runs to 12 residues. Germline V gene data show CDR1 as SGHVS and CDR2 as FQNEAQ. V lost 5 bases to trimming and J lost 4 bases, with 8 bases between them. This CDR3 is CASSPGIYGYTF. In DNA, the CDR3 is TGTGCCAGCAGCCCAGGGATCTATGGCTACACCTTC.

The chain uses TRBV9 and TRBJ2-1, with 8 nucleotides matching TRBD2. The germline CDR1 and CDR2 sequences are SGDLS and YYNGEE. The CDR3 is 14 amino acids. The J segment lost 10 bases and the V segment lost 0 bases, leaving 6 bases of the junction unmatched. CDR3 coding DNA: TGTGCCAGCAGCGTAGTTCAGCGGGGGCCCGAGCAGTTCTTC. This codes for CASSVVQRGPEQFF.

This clonotype was recorded a few times. The junction departs from the called germline gene at one end, perhaps through a read error. V and J are TRBV6-5 and TRBJ2-7; D is unclear. CDR1 and CDR2 from the germline V gene are MNHEY and SVGAGI. CDR3 length equals 12 residues. CDR3 sequence: CASSYLGGEQYF. The CDR3, as DNA: TGTGCCAGCAGCTACTTGGGTGGCGAGCAGTACTTC.

V is TRBV7-2 and J is TRBJ2-2, with 8 bases aligning to TRBD1. The CDR3 spans 17 residues. V shed 5 bases, J shed 1 base, and the junction held 9 bases outside the gene matches. CDR1 and CDR2 from the germline V gene are SGHTA and FQGNSA. The CDR3 DNA is TGTGCCAGCAGCACGGGGACAGGAGCTCTGAACACCGGGGAGCTGTTTTTT. Protein product: CASSTGTGALNTGELFF.

The rearrangement links TRBV4-3 to TRBJ2-1; weak D call: TRBD1 (6 bases). V was cut by 6 bases and J by 0 bases, with 27 bases left in between. The CDR3 has 20 residues. Germline V gene lookup returns CDR1 LGHNA and CDR2 YSLEER. This CDR3 reads CASSLKGGYRGSSSYNEQFF. CDR3 nucleotides: TGCGCCAGCAGTCTCAAGGGTGGCTATAGGGGGAGTAGCTCCTACAATGAGCAGTTCTTC.

Notes on this clonotype: Possible read error: a much larger clone is one base away. Because it lacks the conserved phenylalanine or tryptophan at the end, this CDR3 is likely a read error. The gene calls are TRBV12-3 or TRBV12-4 and TRBJ1-4; unclear D gene. Trimming took off 4 bases at V and 8 bases at J, with 14 bases between the two ends. This CDR3 is 14 amino acids long. The CDR3 region has the DNA TGTGCCAGCAGTTCGACTCGGCGGGCCGAAAAACTGTTTTAT. Its translation: CASSSTRRAEKLFY.

The chain is built from TRBV11-2 and TRBJ2-5; unclear D gene. The CDR3 spans 13 residues. The germline V gene has CDR1 SGHAT and CDR2 FQNNGV. V lost 5 bases and J lost 7, with 14 bases in between. The CDR3 sequence: CASSATERVTQYF. In DNA, the CDR3 is TGTGCCAGCAGCGCTACTGAACGGGTGACCCAGTACTTC.

V and J are TRBV20-1 and TRBJ2-3; D unclear. Germline V CDR1 and CDR2: DFQATT, SNEGSKA (reference sequence). Trimming pared 5 bases from V and 6 bases from J, leaving 12 bases between. CDR3 length: 12 amino acids. The CDR3 nucleotides read TGCAGTGCTTACGGTAGTAGCGATACGCAGTATTTT. Translated: CSAYGSSDTQYF.

This clonotype has only one observation. V usage is TRBV7-8 and J usage is TRBJ1-5; no reliable D call. Looked up from germline, CDR1 is SGHVS and CDR2 is FQNEAQ. The CDR3 is 17 residues long. With 1 base removed from V and 0 bases from J, the gap between germline ends came to 13 bases. CDR3 sequence (DNA): TGTGCCAGCAGCTTAGGGGTGGGTGTAAATAGCAATCAGCCCCAGCATTTT. Protein sequence: CASSLGVGVNSNQPQHF.

The rearrangement joins TRBV12-3 or TRBV12-4 to TRBJ2-6, with 8 bases fitting TRBD1. V was clipped by 2 bases and J by 0 bases; unmatched bases: 12. The CDR3 is made up of 20 amino acids. CDR3 region: CASSLTPHGTGFSGANVLTF. As DNA, the CDR3 is TGTGCCAGCAGTTTAACCCCTCATGGGACAGGATTCTCTGGGGCCAACGTCCTGACTTTC.